The TCR beta chain described here comes from a study of CD8+ T cells in alopecia areata. Study summary: The authors grafted skin from roughly 6-13-month-old C3H/HeJ donors with spontaneous alopecia onto approximately 6-11-week-old female C3H/HeJ mice. Study-wide results and caveats: Especially in alopecia totalis/universalis, lesional scalp showed greater clonality than normal scalp did. Normal skin's resident alphabeta T cells are sequenced alongside lesional scalp T cells.

Germline CDR1 is LGHNA and CDR2 is YNLKQL (reference sequence). This CDR3 spans 15 amino acids. Reverse transcription of extracted RNA yielded cDNA, which provided the sequencing template. Method: immunoSEQ multiplex PCR; TCRdb's copy keeps in-frame clones and lacks some. The data show roughly 260,000 clones, with none appearing a single time. Sorting of pooled cutaneous lymph node cells was based on CD4, CD8alpha, NKG2D, NKG2ACE and other markers. This clone showed up just a few times. The antigen remains undetermined. The gene names here belong to mouse. The read is 4 residues too short to cover the CDR3 end, so that end is filled in from the germline J gene.

The source of this sequence is a C3H/HeJ mouse with alopecia areata. MHC haplotype of the strain: H2-k. The sequenced sample consisted of CD4+ T cells sorted from a lymph node. This chain links TRBV5 with TRBJ2-5; 10 bases align to TRBD1. CDR3 amino acids: CASSQIRDRGDTQYF. The covered CDR3 bases are TGTGCCAGCAGCCAAATACGGGACAGGGGAGAC.